This is a list of T cell receptor beta chains from one sample in a study of cytomegalovirus exposure and HLA in healthy donors. The table came from immunoSEQ multiplex PCR; TCRdb's copy has only in-frame clones and leaves some out. The data contain approximately 160,000 clones, around 81% of them singletons. The sample taken for sequencing was PBMCs. These receptor sequences come from a man in his forties or fifties in good health and CMV-seronegative. Each CDR3 is given with its conserved first and last residue. Each record gives: D gene, clone size, V gene, J gene, CDR3 protein, CDR3 DNA. The D gene is left open where the match is weak. A row's size may be missing; if present it is once, few, many or a size class.

d_call: TRBD1
clone_size: -
v_call: TRBV25-1
j_call: TRBJ1-2
cdr3_aa: CASSENYWGDRVYGYTF
cdr3_nt: TGTGCCAGCAGTGAAAATTATTGGGGGGACAGAGTCTATGGCTACACCTTC

d_call: TRBD2
clone_size: few
v_call: TRBV4-1
j_call: TRBJ2-1
cdr3_aa: CASSPSRTSGTRGEQFF
cdr3_nt: TGCGCCAGCAGCCCATCACGGACTAGCGGGACTCGGGGGGAGCAGTTCTTC

d_call: TRBD2
clone_size: once
v_call: TRBV2
j_call: TRBJ2-1
cdr3_aa: CASSEGGSPSYNEQFF
cdr3_nt: TGTGCCAGCAGTGAGGGCGGGAGTCCCTCCTACAATGAGCAGTTCTTC

d_call: -
clone_size: few
v_call: TRBV5-4
j_call: TRBJ2-1
cdr3_aa: CASSFGQGGYNEQFF
cdr3_nt: TGTGCCAGCAGCTTTGGCCAGGGGGGTTACAATGAGCAGTTCTTC

d_call: -
clone_size: -
v_call: TRBV11-2
j_call: TRBJ2-6
cdr3_aa: CASSSPVFPARGANVLTF
cdr3_nt: TGTGCCAGCAGCTCCCCCGTCTTCCCTGCCCGGGGGGCCAACGTCCTGACTTTC

d_call: TRBD2
clone_size: few
v_call: TRBV2
j_call: TRBJ2-5
cdr3_aa: CASSEGSGAQETQYF
cdr3_nt: TGTGCCAGCAGTGAGGGAAGCGGGGCCCAAGAGACCCAGTACTTC

d_call: -
clone_size: -
v_call: TRBV6-6
j_call: TRBJ2-1
cdr3_aa: CASSYTGVGNEQFF
cdr3_nt: TGTGCCAGCAGTTATACGGGAGTAGGCAATGAGCAGTTCTTC

d_call: TRBD1
clone_size: -
v_call: TRBV5-1
j_call: TRBJ1-4
cdr3_aa: CASSLEPHGQGKAYGKLFF
cdr3_nt: TGCGCCAGCAGCTTGGAACCCCACGGACAGGGGAAGGCTTATGGAAAACTGTTTTTT

d_call: -
clone_size: once
v_call: TRBV11-1
j_call: TRBJ1-5
cdr3_aa: CASSSPTVYSNQPQHF
cdr3_nt: TGTGCCAGCAGCTCCCCGACAGTATATAGCAATCAGCCCCAGCATTTT

d_call: TRBD1
clone_size: -
v_call: TRBV28
j_call: TRBJ2-4
cdr3_aa: CASSFRTGGTYAKNIQYF
cdr3_nt: TGTGCCAGCAGTTTCCGGACAGGGGGGACCTACGCCAAAAACATTCAGTACTTC

d_call: TRBD2
clone_size: -
v_call: TRBV7-9
j_call: TRBJ2-5
cdr3_aa: CASSFPLAGVETQYF
cdr3_nt: TGTGCCAGCAGCTTCCCGCTAGCGGGAGTAGAGACCCAGTACTTC

d_call: TRBD1
clone_size: -
v_call: TRBV7-9
j_call: TRBJ1-4
cdr3_aa: CASSSTRDSYGAANEKLFF
cdr3_nt: TGTGCCAGCAGCAGTACGCGGGACAGCTATGGGGCAGCTAATGAAAAACTGTTTTTT

d_call: TRBD2
clone_size: -
v_call: TRBV11-3
j_call: TRBJ2-3
cdr3_aa: CASSSRTSGRADTQYF
cdr3_nt: TGTGCCAGCAGCTCCCGGACTAGCGGGAGGGCTGATACGCAGTATTTT

d_call: -
clone_size: -
v_call: TRBV5-1
j_call: TRBJ2-7
cdr3_aa: CASSTGHATSYEQYF
cdr3_nt: TGCGCCAGCAGCACAGGACATGCGACCTCCTACGAGCAGTACTTC

d_call: -
clone_size: -
v_call: TRBV28
j_call: TRBJ2-2
cdr3_aa: CASSLNSGYTGELFF
cdr3_nt: TGTGCCAGCAGTTTAAATTCCGGGTACACCGGGGAGCTGTTTTTT

d_call: -
clone_size: once
v_call: TRBV5-8
j_call: TRBJ2-6
cdr3_aa: CASSLDLPGANGLTF
cdr3_nt: TGTGCCAGCAGCTTGGACCTTCCTGGGGCCAACGGCCTGACTTTC

d_call: -
clone_size: few
v_call: TRBV5-4
j_call: TRBJ1-3
cdr3_aa: CASSRLEVSGNTIYF
cdr3_nt: TGTGCCAGCAGTCGCTTGGAGGTCTCTGGAAACACCATATATTTT

d_call: -
clone_size: once
v_call: TRBV10-2
j_call: TRBJ2-7
cdr3_aa: CASSQRPNAYEQYF
cdr3_nt: TGCGCCAGCAGCCAGCGTCCCAATGCCTACGAGCAGTACTTC

d_call: -
clone_size: -
v_call: TRBV6-6
j_call: TRBJ1-1
cdr3_aa: CASSDRVGAFF
cdr3_nt: TGTGCCAGCAGTGACCGGGTTGGCGCTTTCTTT

d_call: TRBD1
clone_size: -
v_call: TRBV5-4
j_call: TRBJ1-2
cdr3_aa: CASRPGQGYGYTF
cdr3_nt: TGTGCCAGCAGACCCGGACAGGGGTATGGCTACACCTTC

d_call: TRBD1
clone_size: -
v_call: TRBV7-2
j_call: TRBJ1-1
cdr3_aa: CASSLTTGSNTEAFF
cdr3_nt: TGTGCCAGCAGCTTAACGACAGGGTCGAACACTGAAGCTTTCTTT

d_call: -
clone_size: -
v_call: TRBV6-5
j_call: TRBJ2-7
cdr3_aa: CASRRGEGSTYEQYF
cdr3_nt: TGTGCCAGCCGGCGTGGAGAGGGCTCGACCTACGAGCAGTACTTC

d_call: TRBD1
clone_size: -
v_call: TRBV6-6
j_call: TRBJ2-3
cdr3_aa: CASSSPQGTDTQYF
cdr3_nt: TGTGCCAGCAGTTCTCCACAGGGGACAGATACGCAGTATTTT

d_call: -
clone_size: once
v_call: TRBV5-1
j_call: TRBJ1-1
cdr3_aa: CASSLVGENTEAFF
cdr3_nt: TGCGCCAGCAGCTTGGTAGGGGAAAACACTGAAGCTTTCTTT

d_call: -
clone_size: -
v_call: TRBV7-2
j_call: TRBJ1-4
cdr3_aa: CASSWGQAATNEKLFF
cdr3_nt: TGTGCCAGCAGCTGGGGACAAGCAGCAACTAATGAAAAACTGTTTTTT

d_call: TRBD1
clone_size: -
v_call: TRBV9
j_call: TRBJ2-2
cdr3_aa: CASSVGTGPTGELFF
cdr3_nt: TGTGCCAGCAGCGTCGGGACAGGACCTACCGGGGAGCTGTTTTTT

d_call: TRBD1
clone_size: -
v_call: TRBV19
j_call: TRBJ2-7
cdr3_aa: CASKRGGRDEQYF
cdr3_nt: TGTGCCAGTAAGAGAGGGGGCCGAGACGAGCAGTACTTC

d_call: TRBD1
clone_size: few
v_call: TRBV5-6
j_call: TRBJ1-5
cdr3_aa: CASSPGTVGQPQHF
cdr3_nt: TGTGCCAGCAGCCCGGGGACAGTGGGTCAGCCCCAGCATTTT

d_call: TRBD1
clone_size: few
v_call: TRBV5-1
j_call: TRBJ2-3
cdr3_aa: CASSLRDRDTQYF
cdr3_nt: TGCGCCAGCAGCTTGAGGGACAGGGATACGCAGTATTTT

d_call: -
clone_size: -
v_call: TRBV2
j_call: TRBJ2-7
cdr3_aa: CAKAPTYEQYF
cdr3_nt: TGTGCCAAAGCGCCCACCTACGAGCAGTACTTC

d_call: TRBD2
clone_size: few
v_call: TRBV28
j_call: TRBJ2-3
cdr3_aa: CASSLDPGLAGGPRSPDTQYF
cdr3_nt: TGTGCCAGCAGTTTAGATCCGGGACTAGCGGGAGGGCCAAGATCCCCAGATACGCAGTATTTT

d_call: -
clone_size: -
v_call: TRBV4-2
j_call: TRBJ2-2
cdr3_aa: CASGGRETNTGELFF
cdr3_nt: TGTGCCAGCGGGGGTCGGGAGACCAACACCGGGGAGCTGTTTTTT

d_call: -
clone_size: -
v_call: TRBV19
j_call: TRBJ1-1
cdr3_aa: CASSTNREPHPEAFF
cdr3_nt: TGTGCCAGTAGTACGAACCGGGAACCGCACCCTGAAGCTTTCTTT

d_call: TRBD1
clone_size: -
v_call: TRBV10-1
j_call: TRBJ1-4
cdr3_aa: CASSEGQGAEKLFF
cdr3_nt: TGCGCCAGCAGTGAAGGGCAGGGGGCTGAAAAACTGTTTTTT

d_call: TRBD1
clone_size: -
v_call: TRBV28
j_call: TRBJ1-2
cdr3_aa: CASSPADRTYYGYTF
cdr3_nt: TGTGCCAGCAGTCCTGCGGACAGGACTTACTATGGCTACACCTTC

d_call: -
clone_size: -
v_call: TRBV14
j_call: TRBJ1-1
cdr3_aa: CASSPNRNTEAFF
cdr3_nt: TGTGCCAGCAGCCCTAACAGAAACACTGAAGCTTTCTTT

d_call: TRBD2
clone_size: once
v_call: TRBV5-1
j_call: TRBJ2-1
cdr3_aa: CASSLAVLAGVHEQFF
cdr3_nt: TGCGCCAGCAGCTTGGCTGTACTAGCGGGAGTTCATGAGCAGTTCTTC

d_call: TRBD1
clone_size: -
v_call: TRBV18
j_call: TRBJ1-1
cdr3_aa: CASSPNRGATEAFF
cdr3_nt: TGTGCCAGCTCACCGAACAGGGGGGCCACTGAAGCTTTCTTT

d_call: -
clone_size: once
v_call: TRBV7-9
j_call: TRBJ1-5
cdr3_aa: CASSSIEGQPQHF
cdr3_nt: TGTGCCAGCAGCTCCATTGAGGGTCAGCCCCAGCATTTT

d_call: -
clone_size: -
v_call: TRBV7-9
j_call: TRBJ1-2
cdr3_aa: CASSGGVGPNLDTF
cdr3_nt: TGTGCCAGCAGCGGTGGCGTGGGCCCGAACTTAGACACCTTC

d_call: -
clone_size: few
v_call: TRBV25-1
j_call: TRBJ1-1
cdr3_aa: CASSDPMTALNTEAFF
cdr3_nt: TGTGCCAGCAGTGATCCCATGACAGCCTTGAACACTGAAGCTTTCTTT

d_call: TRBD1
clone_size: -
v_call: TRBV15
j_call: TRBJ2-7
cdr3_aa: CATAPGQGSYEQYF
cdr3_nt: TGTGCCACTGCTCCGGGACAGGGATCCTACGAGCAGTACTTC

d_call: TRBD2
clone_size: -
v_call: TRBV9
j_call: TRBJ2-3
cdr3_aa: CASSVGSGSGGDTQYF
cdr3_nt: TGTGCCAGCAGCGTAGGGAGCGGGAGCGGTGGAGATACGCAGTATTTT

d_call: TRBD2
clone_size: -
v_call: TRBV9
j_call: TRBJ2-1
cdr3_aa: CASSGASGDYNEQFF
cdr3_nt: TGTGCCAGCAGCGGGGCTAGCGGAGACTACAATGAGCAGTTCTTC